This T cell receptor beta chain is from a study of identical twins. This CDR3 is built from 18 residues. V lost 1 base to trimming and J lost 3 bases; unmatched junction nucleotides: 11. Germline V gene sequence: CDR1 DFQATT, CDR2 SNEGSKA (reference sequence). TCRdb itself ran the 5' RACE reads through MiXCR, one entry per CDR3 protein. Among 350,000 to 450,000 distinct CDR3 sequences listed, around a sixth were seen once. Every donor was a healthy Caucasian. Study-level findings and limits: Monozygotic twins shared more out-of-frame TCR alpha than recombination models predicted. Twin pairs' shared out-of-frame alpha sequences were enriched in low generation probability. Whereas memory repertoires showed no such difference, abundant cord blood beta clonotypes carried fewer insertions.

Details on this clonotype: Its antigen is not known.

This receptor was obtained from a man aged 50-60 years in good health. This chain uses TRBV20-1 with TRBJ2-3; TRBD2 aligns across 12 bases. Sequenced sample: naive T cells sorted from blood. CDR3: CSARAGLAGSGGTDTQYF. The CDR3, as DNA: TGCAGTGCTAGAGCCGGACTAGCGGGGTCGGGGGGAACAGATACGCAGTATTTT.